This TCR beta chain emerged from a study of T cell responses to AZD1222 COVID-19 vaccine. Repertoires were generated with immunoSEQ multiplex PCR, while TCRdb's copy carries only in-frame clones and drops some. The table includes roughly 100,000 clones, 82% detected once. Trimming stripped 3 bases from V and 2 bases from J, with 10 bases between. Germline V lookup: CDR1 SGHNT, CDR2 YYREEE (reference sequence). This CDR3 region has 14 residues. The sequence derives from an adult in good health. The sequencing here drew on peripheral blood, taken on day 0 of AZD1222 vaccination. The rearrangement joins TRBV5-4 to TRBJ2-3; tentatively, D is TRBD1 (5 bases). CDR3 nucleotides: TGTGCCAGCAGCTCGAGACAGTACACAGATACGCAGTATTTT. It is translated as CASSSRQYTDTQYF. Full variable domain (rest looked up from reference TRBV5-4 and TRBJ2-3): ETGVTQSPTHLIKTRGQQVTLRCSSQSGHNTVSWYQQALGQGPQFIFQYYREEENGRGNFPPRFSGLQFPNYSSELNVNALELDDSALYLCASSSRQYTDTQYFGPGTRLTVL.